This T cell receptor (beta chain) was documented in a study of blood T cell repertoires in COVID-19. The CDR3 has 14 amino acids. Germline V gene sequence: CDR1 DFQATT, CDR2 SNEGSKA (reference sequence). Trimming removed 3 bases from V and 3 bases from J; junction bases left unmatched: 4. Method: immunoSEQ multiplex PCR; TCRdb's copy keeps in-frame clones and lacks some. The sample shows 28,000 or so clones, almost 90% of them seen only once. The receptor was derived from a human donor in a cohort sampled during active COVID-19. Sample: peripheral blood. The V gene is TRBV20-1, the J gene TRBJ2-2, with 7 bases lining up with TRBD1. CDR3 loop: CSASRQGYTGELFF. The DNA for the CDR3 is TGCAGTGCTAGTAGACAGGGCTACACCGGGGAGCTGTTTTTT.